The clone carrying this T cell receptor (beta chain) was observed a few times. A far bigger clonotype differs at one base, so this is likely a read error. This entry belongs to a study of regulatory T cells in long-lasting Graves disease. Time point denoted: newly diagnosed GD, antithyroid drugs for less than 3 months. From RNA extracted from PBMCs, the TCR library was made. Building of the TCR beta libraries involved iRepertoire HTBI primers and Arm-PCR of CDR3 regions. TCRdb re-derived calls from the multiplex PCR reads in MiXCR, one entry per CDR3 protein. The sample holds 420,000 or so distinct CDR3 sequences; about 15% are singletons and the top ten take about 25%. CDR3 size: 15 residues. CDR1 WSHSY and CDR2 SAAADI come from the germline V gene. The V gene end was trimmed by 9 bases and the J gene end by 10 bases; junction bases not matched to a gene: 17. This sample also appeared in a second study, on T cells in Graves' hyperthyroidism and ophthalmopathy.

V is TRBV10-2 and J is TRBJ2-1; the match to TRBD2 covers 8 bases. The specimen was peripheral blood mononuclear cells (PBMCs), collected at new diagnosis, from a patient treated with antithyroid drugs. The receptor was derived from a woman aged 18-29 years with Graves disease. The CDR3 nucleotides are TGCGCCAGTACCCTCGAGGCTAGCGGGCTGTACGAGCAGTTCTTC. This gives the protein CASTLEASGLYEQFF.